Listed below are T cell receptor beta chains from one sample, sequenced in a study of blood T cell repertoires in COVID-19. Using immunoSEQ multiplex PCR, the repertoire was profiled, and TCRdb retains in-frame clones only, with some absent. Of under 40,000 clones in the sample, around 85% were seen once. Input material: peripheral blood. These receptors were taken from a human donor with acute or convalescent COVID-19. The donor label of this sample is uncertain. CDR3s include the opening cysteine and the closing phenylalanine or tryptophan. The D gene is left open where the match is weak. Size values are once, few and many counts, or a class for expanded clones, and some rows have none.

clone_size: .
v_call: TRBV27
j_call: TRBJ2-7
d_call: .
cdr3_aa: CASSSFTDGGYEQYF
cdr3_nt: TGTGCCAGCAGTTCGTTCACTGACGGGGGCTACGAGCAGTACTTC

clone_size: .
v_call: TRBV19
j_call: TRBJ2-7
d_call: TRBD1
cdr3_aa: CASSSGTGVANGYEQYF
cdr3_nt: TGTGCCAGTAGCTCCGGGACAGGTGTTGCGAACGGCTACGAGCAGTACTTC

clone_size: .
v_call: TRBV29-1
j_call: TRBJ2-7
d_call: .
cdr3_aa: CSAPMGKVVCPIRGSYEQYF
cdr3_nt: TGCAGCGCCCCGATGGGGAAGGTGGTCTGCCCCATCCGGGGCTCCTACGAGCAGTACTTC

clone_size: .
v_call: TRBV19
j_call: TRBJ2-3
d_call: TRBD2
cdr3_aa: CASSFGALAGVRNTQYF
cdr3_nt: TGTGCCAGTAGTTTTGGGGCCCTAGCGGGAGTTCGAAATACGCAGTATTTT

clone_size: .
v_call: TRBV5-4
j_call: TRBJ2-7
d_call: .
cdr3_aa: CASSLPGVEGEQYF
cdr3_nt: TGTGCCAGCAGCTTGCCGGGGGTAGAGGGCGAGCAGTACTTC

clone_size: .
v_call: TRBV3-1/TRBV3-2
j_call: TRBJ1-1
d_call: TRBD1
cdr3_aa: CASSQGSTGGTTEAFF
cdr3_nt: TGTGCCAGCAGCCAAGGATCGACAGGGGGAACTACTGAAGCTTTCTTT

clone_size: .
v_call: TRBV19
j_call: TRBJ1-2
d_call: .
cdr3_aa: CASSNFDARGNYGYTF
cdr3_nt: TGTGCCAGTAGTAACTTCGATGCCAGGGGAAACTATGGCTACACCTTC

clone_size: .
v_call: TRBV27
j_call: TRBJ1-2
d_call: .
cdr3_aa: CASRDRGNYGYTF
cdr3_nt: TGTGCCAGCAGGGACCGGGGGAACTATGGCTACACCTTC

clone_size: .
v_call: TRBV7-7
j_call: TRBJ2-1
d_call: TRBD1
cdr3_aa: CASSKVPGQGYNEQFF
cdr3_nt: TGTGCCAGCAGCAAAGTACCGGGACAGGGGTACAATGAGCAGTTCTTC

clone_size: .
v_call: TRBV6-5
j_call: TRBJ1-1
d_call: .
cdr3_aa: CASSYRGMNTEAFF
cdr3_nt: TGTGCCAGCAGTTACAGGGGGATGAACACTGAAGCTTTCTTT

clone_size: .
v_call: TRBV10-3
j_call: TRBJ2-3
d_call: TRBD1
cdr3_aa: CAAKDRDITDTQYF
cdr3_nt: TGTGCCGCTAAGGACAGGGACATCACAGATACGCAGTATTTT

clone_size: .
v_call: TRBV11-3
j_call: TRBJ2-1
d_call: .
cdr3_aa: CASSLDVSSYNEQFF
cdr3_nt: TGTGCCAGCAGCTTAGATGTCAGCTCCTACAATGAGCAGTTCTTC

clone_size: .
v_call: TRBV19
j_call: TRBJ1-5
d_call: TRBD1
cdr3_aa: CASRGQGDLGQPQHF
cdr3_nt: TGTGCCAGTAGGGGACAGGGAGACCTTGGACAGCCCCAGCATTTT

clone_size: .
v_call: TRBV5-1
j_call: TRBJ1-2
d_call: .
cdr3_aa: CASSSTGLNYGYTF
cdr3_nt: TGCGCCAGCAGCTCTACAGGCTTAAACTATGGCTACACCTTC

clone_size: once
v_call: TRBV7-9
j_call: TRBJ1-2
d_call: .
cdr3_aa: CASSLDRQGPSPNYGYTF
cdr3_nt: TGTGCCAGCAGCTTAGATCGGCAGGGGCCCTCGCCAAACTATGGCTACACCTTC

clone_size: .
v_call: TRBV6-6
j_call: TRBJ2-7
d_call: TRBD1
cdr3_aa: CASSYEGAAYEQYF
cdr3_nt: TGTGCCAGCAGTTACGAGGGGGCCGCCTACGAGCAGTACTTC

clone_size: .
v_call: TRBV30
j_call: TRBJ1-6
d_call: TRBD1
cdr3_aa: CASSGDSNSPLHF
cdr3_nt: TGTGCCTCATCGGGGGACAGCAATTCACCCCTCCACTTT

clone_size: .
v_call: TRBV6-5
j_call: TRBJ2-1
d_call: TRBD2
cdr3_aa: CASSPHGGTSRFF
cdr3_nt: TGTGCCAGCAGTCCTCACGGCGGGACTAGCCGGTTCTTC

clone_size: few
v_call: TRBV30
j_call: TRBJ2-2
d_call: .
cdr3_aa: CAWNFRGSGELFF
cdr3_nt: TGTGCCTGGAACTTCAGGGGTAGCGGGGAGCTGTTTTTT

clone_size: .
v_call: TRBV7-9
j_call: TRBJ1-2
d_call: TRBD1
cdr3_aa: CASSLEGTAHSGYTF
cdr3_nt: TGTGCCAGCAGCTTAGAGGGGACAGCACACAGTGGCTACACCTTC

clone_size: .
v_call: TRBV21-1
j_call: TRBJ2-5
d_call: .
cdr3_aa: CASSKDEGTSGKYQETQYF
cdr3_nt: TGTGCCAGCAGCAAAGACGAGGGAACAAGCGGGAAGTACCAAGAGACCCAGTACTTC

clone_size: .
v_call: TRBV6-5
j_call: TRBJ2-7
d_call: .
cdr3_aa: CASRGGEKSSYEQYF
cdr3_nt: TGTGCCAGCAGAGGGGGTGAAAAGAGCTCCTACGAGCAGTACTTC

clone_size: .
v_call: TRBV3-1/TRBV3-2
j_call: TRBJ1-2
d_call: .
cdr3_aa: CASSLTQAYGYTF
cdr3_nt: TGTGCCAGCAGCCTAACCCAGGCCTATGGCTACACCTTC

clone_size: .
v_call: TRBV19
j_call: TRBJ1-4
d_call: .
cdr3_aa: CASSIGDTWQKLFF
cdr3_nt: TGTGCCAGTAGTATTGGGGACACATGGCAAAAACTGTTTTTT

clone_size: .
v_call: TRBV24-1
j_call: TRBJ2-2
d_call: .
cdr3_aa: CATRTDFAGELFF
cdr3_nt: TGTGCCACCAGGACAGACTTTGCCGGGGAGCTGTTTTTT

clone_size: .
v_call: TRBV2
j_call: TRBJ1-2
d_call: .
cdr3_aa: CASGGADYGYTF
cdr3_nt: TGTGCCAGCGGGGGGGCGGATTATGGCTACACCTTC

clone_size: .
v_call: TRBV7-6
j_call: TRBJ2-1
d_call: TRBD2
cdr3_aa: CASSLGPTSAGSDEQFF
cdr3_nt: TGTGCCAGCAGCTTAGGCCCCACTAGCGCCGGTTCTGATGAGCAGTTCTTC

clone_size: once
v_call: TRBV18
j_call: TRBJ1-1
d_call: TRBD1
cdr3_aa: CASSPGTGVWTEAFF
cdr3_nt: TGTGCCAGCTCACCGGGCACAGGGGTTTGGACTGAAGCTTTCTTT

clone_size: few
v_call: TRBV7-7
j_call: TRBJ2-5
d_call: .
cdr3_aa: CASSSGQETQYF
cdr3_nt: TGTGCCAGCAGCTCAGGCCAAGAGACCCAGTACTTC

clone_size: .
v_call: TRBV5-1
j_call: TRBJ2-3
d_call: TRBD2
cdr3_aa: CASSATPSGGGVDTQYF
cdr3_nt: TGCGCCAGCAGCGCAACCCCTAGCGGGGGGGGCGTAGATACGCAGTATTTT

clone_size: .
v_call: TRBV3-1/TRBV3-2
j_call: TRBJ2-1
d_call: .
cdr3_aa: CASSHGTRTNEQFF
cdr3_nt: TGTGCCAGCAGCCACGGGACACGTACCAATGAGCAGTTCTTC